These 7 T cell receptor beta chains came from one sample sequenced in a study of T cells in Graves' hyperthyroidism and ophthalmopathy. Amplification of TCR beta CDR3 regions used RNA as the template. RT-PCR in the first round (using the HTBI primer set) targeted the TCR CDR3. TCRdb ran MiXCR on the multiplex PCR reads and lists one entry per CDR3 protein. Of approximately 870,000 distinct CDR3 sequences listed, over 35% are singletons. Sequenced: blood. The source of these receptors is a man younger than 30 with Graves' hyperthyroidism.

In this sample, this clonotype turned up many times. This chain joins TRBV24-1 and TRBJ2-7; 10 bases agree with TRBD1. The CDR3 is made up of 15 amino acids. Looked up from germline, CDR1 is KGHDR and CDR2 is SFDVKD. V dropped 2 bases and J dropped 3; count of bases not matched to a gene: 3. CDR3 sequence reads: CATSDSGDRGYEQYF. Here the CDR3 DNA reads TGTGCCACCAGTGATTCAGGGGACAGGGGCTACGAGCAGTACTTC.

The chain carries TRBV20-1 and TRBJ1-1; 7 bases map to TRBD1. Germline V gene lookup returns CDR1 DFQATT and CDR2 SNEGSKA (reference sequence). The V and J ends lost 6 bases and 5 bases, in that order; junction bases with no gene match: 6. This CDR3 spans 12 amino acids. The DNA for the CDR3 is TGCAGTGCGGCCGACAGGGAAACTGAAGCTTTCTTT. This codes for CSAADRETEAFF.

This clonotype has just a few counts. This rearrangement joins TRBV19 to TRBJ2-7, with D unclear. Trimming pared 3 bases from V and 3 bases from J, leaving 9 bases between. This CDR3 contains 13 residues. Germline-derived CDR1 and CDR2 are LNHDA and SQIVND (reference sequence). This CDR3 is CASSIWVDYEQYF. The CDR3 bases are TGTGCCAGTAGTATCTGGGTGGACTACGAGCAGTACTTC.

Turning to this clonotype: Since a much larger clone is just one base distant, this may be a read error. The chain combines TRBV11-2 with TRBJ2-7; D possibly corresponds to TRBD2 (5 bases). Trimming left V 0 bases short and J 5 bases short, with 11 bases between. This CDR3 has 14 residues. CDR1 and CDR2 (germline): SGHAT, FQNNGV. CDR3 in amino acids: CASSLESGSNEQYF. CDR3 coding DNA: TGTGCCAGCAGCTTAGAGAGCGGATCCAACGAGCAGTACTTC.

The chain employs TRBV15 and TRBJ1-3; TRBD1 might be the D (5 bases). The CDR3 covers 12 residues. Per germline, CDR1 LNHNV and CDR2 YYDKDF (reference sequence). V dropped 3 bases and J dropped 9 bases, with 9 bases sitting between them. CDR3 in DNA: TGTGCCACCAGCAGGGGGCTAAGCACCATATATTTT. The encoded protein is CATSRGLSTIYF.

The chain links TRBV2 to TRBJ1-1; D is unresolved. The V end was cut by 8 bases, the J end by 5 bases, with 21 bases between. The CDR3 has 15 amino acids. Germline V gene sequence: CDR1 SNHLY, CDR2 FYNNEI. The CDR3 reads CASVPLVGGRTEAFF. In nucleotides, the CDR3 is TGTGCCAGCGTCCCCCTGGTCGGAGGGAGGACTGAAGCTTTCTTT.

The chain uses TRBV19 and TRBJ2-5; TRBD1 agrees at 11 bases. The CDR3 has 13 amino acids. Looked up from germline, CDR1 is LNHDA and CDR2 is SQIVND (reference sequence). V lost 5 bases and J lost 7; bases outside the gene matches: 3. The CDR3 spells CASSGQGAGTQYF. The CDR3 DNA follows: TGTGCCAGTAGTGGACAGGGGGCTGGGACCCAGTACTTC.